The present entry profiles one TCR beta chain with its context. Its antigen remains unidentified. TCRdb used MiXCR to reprocess the reads, holding one entry per CDR3 protein. Among 310,000 or so distinct CDR3 sequences, about 8.8% were seen once, and the ten largest hold around 2.5%. The data belong to a study of T cell repertoires in cytomegalovirus infection. Looking at the study overall: It was the public TCR beta signatures that indicated both CMV infection and matching HLA type.

V was trimmed by 0 bases and J by 7 bases, leaving 9 bases between them. Germline CDR1 is DFQATT and CDR2 is SNEGSKA (reference sequence). There are 12 residues in the CDR3. Study-wide findings and caveats: People with CMV and the relevant HLA were identified by cumulative public TCR beta family frequency.

Source material: PBMCs. The V call is TRBV20-1, the J call TRBJ1-1; D ambiguous. This receptor was obtained from a human donor in good health (CMV status not recorded). Some clones in this sample may be carry-over from other donors' samples. CDR3 nucleotides: TGCAGTGCTAGAGATGCGGAGTATGAAGCTTTCTTT. Translation gives CSARDAEYEAFF.